A selection of T cell receptor beta chains follows, all from one sample in a study of early stage breast cancer tumors. Profiling relied on immunoSEQ multiplex PCR, and the TCRdb table lists in-frame clones only, not all of them. The sample records fewer than 70,000 clones, around three quarters being singletons. The specimen was blood. The receptor set was obtained from a person aged 25 to 45 with breast cancer. CDR3s include the opening cysteine and the closing phenylalanine or tryptophan. The D gene is left open where the match is weak. Some rows have no size entry. The others give once, few or many, or a class for an expanded clone.

abundance | j_gene | v_gene | d_gene | CDR3nt | CDR3aa
- | TRBJ2-7 | TRBV11-2 | - | TGTGCCAGCACCGGAGCCTACGAGCAGTACTTC | CASTGAYEQYF
- | TRBJ2-5 | TRBV14 | - | TGTGCCAGCAGCTCCCAAGAGACCCAGTACTTC | CASSSQETQYF
- | TRBJ1-1 | TRBV21-1 | - | TGTGCCAGCAGCCATTGGGGACAGGGTGACAGTGAAGCTTTCTTT | CASSHWGQGDSEAFF
- | TRBJ2-7 | TRBV7-8 | - | TGTGCCAGCAGCTTAGGTGACCCGTCCGGGCAGTACTTC | CASSLGDPSGQYF
- | TRBJ2-1 | TRBV10-3 | - | TGTGCCATCAGTGAGCGCCTCTACAATGAGCAGTTCTTC | CAISERLYNEQFF
- | TRBJ1-3 | TRBV4-2 | - | TGTGCCAGCAGCCAAGACCCCGGGACCTCGTACTCTGGAAACACCATATATTTT | CASSQDPGTSYSGNTIYF
- | TRBJ2-7 | TRBV7-9 | TRBD1 | TGTGCCAGCACTCTAGCCGGGACAGGTCTATCTTCCTCCTACGAGCAGTACTTC | CASTLAGTGLSSSYEQYF
- | TRBJ2-5 | TRBV10-3 | TRBD1 | TGTGCCATCAGTGAGGACAGGGGGCGCCGGGAGACCCAGTACTTC | CAISEDRGRRETQYF
- | TRBJ2-7 | TRBV5-8 | - | TGTGCCAGCAGCTTCGGGACCGCTCTCGACGAGCAGTACTTC | CASSFGTALDEQYF
- | TRBJ1-5 | TRBV27 | - | TGTGCCAGCAGTCCGGACTCCCTTAGCAATCAGCCCCAGCATTTT | CASSPDSLSNQPQHF
- | TRBJ2-3 | TRBV28 | TRBD2 | TGTGCCAGCAGTTTCCCGACTAGCGGGCCTAGCACAGATACGCAGTATTTT | CASSFPTSGPSTDTQYF
few | TRBJ1-2 | TRBV7-2 | TRBD1 | TGTGCCAGCAGCCGTTCCGGGACAGGGGCAGGCTACACCTTC | CASSRSGTGAGYTF
- | TRBJ2-7 | TRBV5-4 | - | TGTGCCAGCAGCTTGGAGGGTGTCTACGAGCAGTACTTC | CASSLEGVYEQYF
- | TRBJ1-3 | TRBV28 | TRBD1 | TGTGCCAGCAGTTTAGTTCAGGGGGCGCAGGGAAACACCATATATTTT | CASSLVQGAQGNTIYF
- | TRBJ2-5 | TRBV30 | - | TGTGCCTGGAGTGTACAAGTCGGGGAGAGCCAAGAGACCCAGTACTTC | CAWSVQVGESQETQYF
- | TRBJ2-7 | TRBV6-5 | - | TGTGCCAGCAGTTCCCCCTACGAGCAGTACTTC | CASSSPYEQYF
- | TRBJ1-1 | TRBV18 | - | TGTGCCAGCTCCGAATACGGTGGAGCTTTCTTT | CASSEYGGAFF
- | TRBJ1-2 | TRBV7-9 | TRBD1 | TGTGCCAGCAGCATCGGGACAGCCACTAACTATGGCTACACCTTC | CASSIGTATNYGYTF
- | TRBJ2-7 | TRBV2 | - | TGTGCCAGCGGGGACCGGGACACCTCCTACGAGCAGTACTTC | CASGDRDTSYEQYF
- | TRBJ1-2 | TRBV19 | - | TGTGCCAGTAGTATAGATCCCGGGACTGAGGGCTACACCTTC | CASSIDPGTEGYTF
- | TRBJ1-3 | TRBV11-2 | TRBD1 | TGTGCCAGCAGCCGACAGGGGATCGGAAACACCATATATTTT | CASSRQGIGNTIYF
- | TRBJ1-1 | TRBV19 | - | TGTGCCAGTAGCCTGACAGTCATGAACACTGAAGCTTTCTTT | CASSLTVMNTEAFF
- | TRBJ2-3 | TRBV28 | - | TGTGCCAGCAGTCTGAGTGGCACAGATACGCAGTATTTT | CASSLSGTDTQYF
- | TRBJ2-1 | TRBV30 | TRBD2 | TGTGCCTCGGGACTAGCGGGGGAGCAGTTCTTC | CASGLAGEQFF
- | TRBJ1-5 | TRBV25-1 | TRBD1 | TGTGCCAGCAGTGACAGGGGGTATAGCAATCAGCCCCAGCATTTT | CASSDRGYSNQPQHF
- | TRBJ2-2 | TRBV5-6 | - | TGTGCCAGCAGCTGGGGCTTACGGCCGGGGGAGCTGTTTTTT | CASSWGLRPGELFF
- | TRBJ2-7 | TRBV10-3 | - | TGTGCCATCAGTAATACAGGGAACAACGAGCAGTACTTC | CAISNTGNNEQYF
- | TRBJ2-1 | TRBV7-2 | TRBD2 | TGTGCCAGCAGGTACCTAGCGGGAGCTAGAAATGAGCAGTTCTTC | CASRYLAGARNEQFF
once | TRBJ2-1 | TRBV4-2 | - | TGTGCCAGCAGCCAAGCCCTCGGCACGAACTACAATGAGCAGTTCTTC | CASSQALGTNYNEQFF
- | TRBJ2-5 | TRBV7-2 | - | TGTGCCAGCAGTGACCCCGTTCGGAGGGCCCAGTACTTC | CASSDPVRRAQYF
- | TRBJ2-7 | TRBV5-1 | - | TGCGCCAGCAGGGCCAGGGGGGACGAGCAGTACTTC | CASRARGDEQYF
- | TRBJ2-1 | TRBV11-2 | - | TGTGCCAGCAGCTTAGAACAGGGTGGGAATGAGCAGTTCTTC | CASSLEQGGNEQFF
- | TRBJ2-1 | TRBV19 | TRBD2 | TGTGCCAGTAGTATACGACTAGCGGCGGGGAATGAGCAGTTCTTC | CASSIRLAAGNEQFF